This T cell receptor beta chain was documented in a study of T-cell reconstitution after alpha-beta-depleted transplantation in children. Study observations and caveats: Fresh T-cell production supplied most of the T-cell counts and diversity seen one year after transplant. Several hundred expanded graft clones reportedly were the source of alpha-beta T cells about two months after transplant.

This sample's TCRbeta library carried unique molecular identifier barcodes. MiXCR was run by TCRdb on the PCR reads, yielding one entry per CDR3 protein. The data show 110,000 or so distinct CDR3 sequences, approximately 6.9% seen once. The CDR3 has 15 residues. Trimming removed 2 bases from V and 0 bases from J, with 10 bases in between. Per germline, CDR1 ENHRY and CDR2 SYGVKD. The sample holds many counts of this clonotype. Its specificity is not known. The sequence was collected from a male patient under 10 years old who had a stem cell transplant for acute lymphoblastic leukemia, so the T cells may come from the graft donor. The source material was PBMCs, mostly from graft donor cells, sampled 360 days after TCRalphabeta/CD19-depleted stem cell transplant. The genes are TRBV10-3 and TRBJ1-2; D unresolved. The CDR3 spells CAISEAGSTNYGYTF. The CDR3 DNA is TGTGCCATCAGTGAGGCGGGGTCGACTAACTATGGCTACACCTTC.